The 31 T cell receptor beta chains below were found in one sample sequenced in a study of identical twins. Each CDR3 protein gets one entry after TCRdb re-called the 5' RACE reads with MiXCR. The sample has over 600,000 distinct CDR3 sequences, around 20% seen once. These data were likewise used in another study, on T cells expressing NK-cell markers.

The sequencing input was PBMCs. These receptors were obtained from a woman aged 18-29 years in good health.

The genes are TRBV6-1 and TRBJ2-3; tentative D call: TRBD2 (7 bases). The CDR3 has 18 amino acids. In germline, CDR1 is MNHNS, CDR2 SASEGT. Trimming pared 2 bases from V and 8 bases from J, leaving 26 bases between. CDR3 amino acids: CASSELGMAGASMFTQYF. DNA of the CDR3: TGTGCCAGCAGTGAATTGGGGATGGCGGGGGCCTCGATGTTTACGCAGTATTTT.

This clonotype was detected ten times or more. J is TRBJ2-7 and V is TRBV7-9; weak D call: TRBD2 (6 bases). The CDR3 loop spans 13 amino acids. Germline V CDR1 and CDR2: SEHNR, FQNEAQ (reference sequence). The germline V and J ends were trimmed by 1 base and 6 bases, with 10 bases remaining between them. This chain's CDR3 is CASSLGGAGEQYF. The CDR3 region has the DNA TGTGCCAGCAGCTTAGGAGGAGCGGGCGAGCAGTACTTC. Full variable domain (outside the CDR3, taken from reference TRBV7-9 and TRBJ2-7): DTGVSQNPRHKITKRGQNVTFRCDPISEHNRLYWYRQTLGQGPEFLTYFQNEAQLEKSRLLSDRFSAERPKGSFSTLEIQRTEQGDSAMYLCASSLGGAGEQYFGPGTRLTVT.

The chain links TRBV20-1 to TRBJ1-1; D is unresolved. Per germline, CDR1 DFQATT and CDR2 SNEGSKA (reference sequence). V was shortened by 2 bases and J by 1 base, with 8 bases between the two germline ends. The CDR3 sequence is 13 residues long. The CDR3 sequence is CSARRPQNTEAFF. The CDR3 DNA sequence: TGCAGTGCTAGACGACCCCAGAACACTGAAGCTTTCTTT.

The J gene is TRBJ2-3, the V gene TRBV27, with 7 bases aligning to TRBD1. Germline trimming cut 5 bases from V and 10 bases from J; bases unmatched to any gene: 6. The CDR3 consists of 12 residues. Germline V gene sequence: CDR1 MNHEY, CDR2 SMNVEV (reference sequence). The CDR3 loop reads CASSSPTGAQYF. In DNA, the CDR3 is TGTGCCAGCAGTAGCCCCACAGGGGCGCAGTATTTT.

The chain employs TRBV20-1 and TRBJ1-2; D unresolved. This CDR3 has 11 residues. V was cut by 5 bases and J by 7 bases, with 11 bases left in between. The germline gives CDR1 DFQATT, CDR2 SNEGSKA (reference sequence). The CDR3 DNA reads TGCAGTGCTGACGATCATGGTGGCTACACCTTC. Translation: CSADDHGGYTF.

V and J are TRBV27 and TRBJ2-3; no definite D call. V gave up 3 bases and J gave up 2 bases, with 9 bases separating them. Germline V gives CDR1 MNHEY, CDR2 SMNVEV (reference sequence). The CDR3 is made up of 14 amino acids. The CDR3 loop reads CASSFSETTDTQYF. CDR3 nucleotides: TGTGCCAGCAGTTTCTCAGAGACCACAGATACGCAGTATTTT.

This clonotype was seen a few times. The chain joins TRBV5-1 to TRBJ1-2; possibly TRBD1 for D (6 bases). Germline V gene data show CDR1 as SGHRS and CDR2 as YFSETQ. CDR3 length: 17 amino acids. V was clipped by 2 bases and J by 6 bases, with 23 bases between them. CDR3 bases: TGCGCCAGCAGCTTTGCCCCCGGGACATATCGTCGACATGGCTACACCTTC. Protein: CASSFAPGTYRRHGYTF.

This chain links TRBV7-9 with TRBJ1-1, with TRBD1 matching over 7 bases. The germline CDR1 and CDR2 sequences are SEHNR and FQNEAQ (reference sequence). The CDR3 contains 11 residues. Germline trimming cut 5 bases from V and 12 bases from J; bases unmatched to any gene: 6. The CDR3 sequence: CASSPQGVTFF. The CDR3, as DNA: TGTGCCAGCAGCCCTCAGGGGGTAACTTTCTTT.

Ten or more counts support this clonotype. The rearrangement links TRBV12-3 or TRBV12-4 to TRBJ1-1, with D possibly being TRBD1 (5 bases). V lost 6 bases to trimming and J lost 3 bases, with 14 bases between them. The CDR3 runs 14 residues. This CDR3 is CASSLQGRDTEAFF. CDR3 bases: TGTGCCAGCAGCCTCCAGGGTCGCGACACTGAAGCTTTCTTT.

At least ten counts were recorded for this clonotype. This chain joins TRBV9 and TRBJ2-5; possible D gene TRBD1, 5 bases. Germline CDR1 is SGDLS and CDR2 is YYNGEE. The CDR3 totals 15 residues. Between the trimmed V and J ends, which lost 2 bases and 1 base, there was a span of 12 bases. CDR3 DNA: TGTGCCAGCAGCGTTCGCGGACACCTCCAAGAGACCCAGTACTTC. Protein product: CASSVRGHLQETQYF.

V usage is TRBV30 and J usage is TRBJ2-2, with D perhaps TRBD2 (5 bases). The CDR3 contains 12 residues. Germline values: CDR1 GTSNPN, CDR2 SVGIG (reference sequence). Trimming shortened V by 2 bases and J by 7 bases, and 8 bases separated the two germline ends. The CDR3 region is CAWSHRGGELFF. CDR3 bases: TGTGCCTGGAGTCACCGGGGCGGGGAGCTGTTTTTT. Using reference TRBV30 and TRBJ2-2 for the parts outside the CDR3, the full variable domain is SQTIHQWPATLVQPVGSPLSLECTVEGTSNPNLYWYRQAAGRGLQLLFYSVGIGQISSEVPQNLSASRPQDRQFILSSKKLLLSDSGFYLCAWSHRGGELFFGEGSRLTVL.

The chain uses TRBV4-3 and TRBJ2-7, with D possibly being TRBD2 (6 bases). CDR1 is LGHNA, CDR2 YSLEER, per germline. This CDR3 comprises 16 residues. V lost 1 base and J lost 3, with 16 bases in between. The CDR3 region has the DNA TGCGCCAGCAGCCAAGTAGTGTCGGGAGTAGGCTACGAGCAGTACTTC. Translated: CASSQVVSGVGYEQYF.

The rearrangement links TRBV7-9 to TRBJ2-1; D is unresolved. This CDR3 is built from 11 residues. The V and J ends lost 7 bases and 9 bases respectively, with 10 bases between them. CDR1 and CDR2 (germline): SEHNR, FQNEAQ (reference sequence). The CDR3 DNA reads as TGTGCCAGCAACCCCGTGGGTGAGCAGTTCTTC. Translation: CASNPVGEQFF.

J is TRBJ2-3 and V is TRBV5-1; D might be TRBD1 or TRBD2, each matching 5 bases. Per the germline V gene, CDR1 is SGHRS and CDR2 is YFSETQ. Trimming left V 1 base short and J 4 bases short, with 13 bases between. The CDR3 sequence is 15 residues long. The CDR3 here is CASSLLGEEPDTQYF. The CDR3 nucleotides are TGCGCCAGCAGCTTGCTGGGGGAAGAACCAGATACGCAGTATTTT.

V gene TRBV6-5 combines with J gene TRBJ2-5, with D unresolved. Per germline, CDR1 MNHEY and CDR2 SVGAGI. The germline V and J ends were trimmed by 2 bases and 5 bases, with 12 bases remaining between them. This CDR3 is 14 amino acids long. The CDR3 protein is CASSYKRSLETQYF. The CDR3 region has the DNA TGTGCCAGCAGTTACAAAAGAAGCTTGGAGACCCAGTACTTC.

This clonotype was detected a few times. V gene TRBV7-7 combines with J gene TRBJ2-7, with TRBD2 identical over 14 bases. The CDR3 is made up of 20 amino acids. Germline V gives CDR1 SSHAT, CDR2 FNYEAQ (reference sequence). V dropped 4 bases and J dropped 3; count of bases not matched to a gene: 17. CDR3 sequence (DNA): TGTGCCAGCAGCTCGCGCCCTCCGGGACTAGCGGGAGTGGGGATCTACGAGCAGTACTTC. As protein: CASSSRPPGLAGVGIYEQYF.

This clonotype occurred a few times. The chain carries TRBV20-1 and TRBJ2-7; 9 bases align to TRBD2. The CDR3 spans 14 residues. From germline, CDR1 is DFQATT and CDR2 SNEGSKA (reference sequence). V lost 0 bases and J lost 6; bases outside the gene matches: 6. For the CDR3, the DNA is TGCAGTGCTAGAGAGGGCGGGGGGGCAGTCGAGCAGTACTTC. Translated, it gives CSAREGGGAVEQYF.

This clonotype was seen a few times. The chain carries TRBV11-2 and TRBJ2-4, with 8 bases aligning to TRBD2. The CDR3 extends over 16 amino acids. Germline V gene data show CDR1 as SGHAT and CDR2 as FQNNGV. The J segment lost 3 bases and the V segment lost 5 bases, leaving 9 bases of the junction unmatched. The chain's CDR3 is CASSRGGTSHKNIQYF. CDR3 sequence (DNA): TGTGCCAGCAGCCGGGGGGGGACTTCTCACAAAAACATTCAGTACTTC. Full variable domain (missing parts from reference TRBV11-2 and TRBJ2-4): EAGVAQSPRYKIIEKRQSVAFWCNPISGHATLYWYQQILGQGPKLLIQFQNNGVVDDSQLPKDRFSAERLKGVDSTLKIQPAKLEDSAVYLCASSRGGTSHKNIQYFGAGTRLSVL.

Details on this clonotype: Because the CDR3 is missing its conserved closing phenylalanine or tryptophan, this is likely a read error. The chain links TRBV27 to TRBJ1-1; no clear D. Trimming cost V 1 base and J 3 bases, with 9 bases left between them. CDR3 length: 14 amino acids. CDR1 is MNHEY and CDR2 is SMNVEV in the germline V gene (reference sequence). The CDR3 loop reads CASSLLVTDTEAFS. In DNA form, the CDR3 reads TGTGCCAGCAGTTTATTAGTTACGGACACTGAAGCTTTCTCT.

This chain connects TRBV12-3 or TRBV12-4 to TRBJ1-2; D call uncertain. Trimming removed 5 bases at V and 0 bases at J, with 13 bases between. The CDR3 loop spans 15 amino acids. The CDR3 reads CASSKDGNTNYGYTF. CDR3 DNA: TGTGCCAGCAGTAAGGACGGCAACACTAACTATGGCTACACCTTC.

This chain connects TRBV7-9 to TRBJ1-1; D call uncertain. The V gene's germline CDR1 is SEHNR and CDR2 FQNEAQ (reference sequence). The CDR3 covers 13 residues. V dropped 1 base and J dropped 8 bases, with 11 bases sitting between them. The CDR3 DNA sequence: TGTGCCAGCAGCTTAGTCGGTGCAGGAGAAGCTTTCTTT. Translation: CASSLVGAGEAFF.

Ten or more counts support this clonotype. The genes are TRBV3-1 and TRBJ2-3; D not certain. The CDR3 has 13 residues. Germline V lookup: CDR1 LGHDT, CDR2 YNNKEL (reference sequence). The ends were cut back, 4 bases at V and 5 bases at J, with 10 bases in the middle. The CDR3 protein is CASSLLTVDTQYF. CDR3 bases: TGTGCCAGCAGCCTCCTGACCGTAGATACGCAGTATTTT.

This clonotype was seen a handful of times. The V and J genes are TRBV20-1 and TRBJ2-7; perhaps TRBD2 as D (7 bases). Germline V gives CDR1 DFQATT, CDR2 SNEGSKA (reference sequence). The CDR3 extends over 14 amino acids. The ends were cut back, 3 bases at V and 2 bases at J, with 14 bases in the middle. CDR3 nucleotides: TGCAGTGCTAGTCCGGGGGGCGATACCTACGAGCAGTACTTC. Translation gives CSASPGGDTYEQYF.

Only a few counts were recorded for this clonotype. The chain carries TRBV6-5 and TRBJ2-1; 10 nucleotides align to TRBD2. The V segment lost 4 bases and the J segment 5 bases; nucleotides outside the gene matches: 5. The CDR3 runs to 15 residues. The germline gives CDR1 MNHEY, CDR2 SVGAGI. The CDR3 nucleotides read TGTGCCAGCAGTTCGATAGCGGGAGGAGACAATGAGCAGTTCTTC. Its translation: CASSSIAGGDNEQFF.

This clonotype was detected a few times. CDR3 protein: CASMPGGLTDTQYF. Here the CDR3 DNA reads TGCGCCAGCATGCCGGGCGGACTTACAGATACGCAGTATTTT. This chain joins TRBV5-1 and TRBJ2-3; perhaps TRBD2 as D (5 bases). Trimming took off 6 bases at V and 3 bases at J, with 14 bases between the two ends. This CDR3 has 14 residues. From germline, CDR1 is SGHRS and CDR2 YFSETQ.

There are many counts of this clonotype. The V and J genes are TRBV7-9 and TRBJ1-2; no clear D. There are 16 residues in the CDR3. Trimming stripped 0 bases from V and 2 bases from J, with 13 bases between. Germline CDR1 SEHNR, CDR2 FQNEAQ (reference sequence). The DNA for the CDR3 is TGTGCCAGCAGCTTAGCGTGGACCCAGACAAACTATGGCTACACCTTC. Its translation is CASSLAWTQTNYGYTF.

This clonotype was picked up many times. DNA of the CDR3: TGTGCCAGCAGCGGTCCGGATGGGGGCTCTGGAAACACCATATATTTT. Amino acids: CASSGPDGGSGNTIYF. This chain links TRBV21-1 with TRBJ1-3. TRBV21-1 is a recognized pseudogene. The CDR3 covers 16 residues.

This chain uses TRBV20-1 with TRBJ2-2; maybe TRBD1 (6 bases). The CDR3 length is 13 residues. Per germline, CDR1 DFQATT and CDR2 SNEGSKA (reference sequence). V shed 2 bases and J shed 7 bases, with 11 bases lying between them. DNA for the CDR3: TGCAGTGCTAGATTGGACAGCTACGGGGAGCTGTTTTTT. As protein: CSARLDSYGELFF.

A few counts support this clonotype. In DNA, the CDR3 is TGTGCCAGCAATAGGCAGGGAACTAATGAAAAACTGTTTTTT. This gives the protein CASNRQGTNEKLFF. The chain is built from TRBV25-1 and TRBJ1-4; weak D call: TRBD1 (5 bases). The germline CDR1 and CDR2 sequences are MGHDK and SYGVNS. V shed 7 bases and J shed 1 base, with 10 bases lying between them. The CDR3 covers 14 residues.

The chain is built from TRBV20-1 and TRBJ2-7, with 7 bases matching TRBD2. CDR3 length: 18 amino acids. Germline loops: CDR1 DFQATT, CDR2 SNEGSKA (reference sequence). Unmatched junction bases numbered 22, after V lost 3 bases and J lost 5 bases. CDR3 amino acids: CSASRLAENPSTRDEQYF. Here the CDR3 DNA reads TGCAGTGCTAGTCGCCTAGCGGAAAACCCTTCTACGAGGGACGAGCAGTACTTC.

This chain uses TRBV5-6 with TRBJ1-1; D call uncertain. The V and J ends lost 4 bases and 1 base respectively, with 14 bases between them. The CDR3 sequence is 15 residues long. Germline V gives CDR1 SGHDT, CDR2 YYEEEE. The CDR3 DNA sequence: TGTGCCAGCAGCCTGACCGGGCCTAGGAACACTGAAGCTTTCTTT. Its translation: CASSLTGPRNTEAFF.